This TCR beta chain appears in the sequencing data of a study of response to subunit inactivated influenza vaccine. In TCRdb, the RT-PCR reads were re-called with MiXCR into one record per CDR3 protein. The profile shows roughly 780,000 distinct CDR3 sequences, about 18% of them singletons. The germline CDR1 and CDR2 sequences are LGHNA and YNFKEQ. CDR3 length: 11 amino acids. V was pared by 5 bases and J by 11 bases, with 1 base of the junction left unmatched. General study results and limits: Authors suggested few new T cells are recruited by each seasonal influenza vaccination.

This clonotype came up a few times. Its target is unknown. This clonotype was obtained from a man aged 45 to 65 who received an inactivated influenza vaccine. The J gene is TRBJ2-2, the V gene TRBV4-2, with 8 positions matching TRBD1. The specimen comprised PBMCs from blood, sampled 5 days after vaccination. This CDR3 is CASSGQGELFF. The CDR3 DNA reads as TGTGCCAGCAGCGGACAGGGTGAGCTGTTTTTT.